The 24 T cell receptor beta chains below were found in one sample sequenced in a study of blood T cell repertoires in COVID-19. Sequencing used immunoSEQ multiplex PCR; TCRdb keeps in-frame clones, though not all of them. The data contain 150,000 or so clones, roughly 80% of them singletons. The sequenced sample consisted of peripheral blood. The origin of the receptors is a woman in her fifties or sixties with active or convalescent COVID-19.

The genes are TRBV30 and TRBJ2-3; no firm D call. The V gene lost 0 bases and the J gene lost 0 bases, with 10 bases spanning the gap. The CDR3 spans 15 residues. CDR1 is GTSNPN, CDR2 SVGIG, per germline (reference sequence). The DNA of the CDR3 is TGTGCCTGGAGTGTACGCCAGGCTAGCACAGATACGCAGTATTTT. Translated: CAWSVRQASTDTQYF.

The CDR3 coding sequence is TGTGCCAGCAGCCGAGCCCACAATGAGCAGTTCTTC. It specifies CASSRAHNEQFF. The V and J genes are TRBV6-2 or TRBV6-3 and TRBJ2-1; D call uncertain. The CDR3 is made up of 12 amino acids. V was cut by 6 bases and J by 5 bases, with 8 bases left in between. Germline V lookup: CDR1 MNHEY, CDR2 SVGEGT.

The chain has TRBV19 and TRBJ1-1, with 7 nucleotides matching TRBD1. Trimming took 4 bases from V and 0 from J; bases not matched to a gene: 5. There are 15 residues in the CDR3. In germline, CDR1 is LNHDA, CDR2 SQIVND (reference sequence). The DNA of the CDR3 is TGTGCCAGTAGTACCAGGACAGGTATGAACACTGAAGCTTTCTTT. This codes for CASSTRTGMNTEAFF.

V and J are TRBV14 and TRBJ2-1; 10 bases agree with TRBD2. The junction had 7 bases not matched to a gene; V was cut back by 2 bases and J by 9 bases. The CDR3 is made up of 15 amino acids. Germline assignment: CDR1 SGHDN and CDR2 FVKESK. CDR3 bases: TGTGCCAGCAGCCAACAACTAGCGGGATCGGGTGAGCAGTTCTTC. Encoded protein: CASSQQLAGSGEQFF.

The gene calls are TRBV5-1 and TRBJ1-2; TRBD1 matches 9 bases. With V trimmed by 0 bases and J by 5 bases, 5 bases remained unmatched. CDR1 and CDR2 (germline): SGHRS, YFSETQ. The CDR3 covers 15 residues. This CDR3 reads CASSLVGTGTYGYTF. CDR3 DNA sequence: TGCGCCAGCAGCTTGGTAGGGACAGGGACGTATGGCTACACCTTC.

This clone is a singleton in its sample. V gene TRBV30 combines with J gene TRBJ1-1; D may be TRBD1 (6 bases). Germline values: CDR1 GTSNPN, CDR2 SVGIG (reference sequence). Trimming left V 5 bases short and J 0 bases short, with 13 bases between. The CDR3 contains 14 residues. The CDR3 coding sequence is TGTGCCTGGGAAAAAGGGGGTTTGAACACTGAAGCTTTCTTT. Residues: CAWEKGGLNTEAFF.

This chain links TRBV2 with TRBJ1-2; D is undetermined. CDR1 and CDR2 (germline): SNHLY, FYNNEI. Trimming left V 1 base short and J 4 bases short, with 16 bases between. The CDR3 is 16 residues long. CDR3 nucleotides: TGTGCCAGCAGTGAAGGGTTACCGAAAGGGAGCTATGGCTACACCTTC. Protein product: CASSEGLPKGSYGYTF. The full variable domain, rest sourced from reference TRBV2 and TRBJ1-2, is EPEVTQTPSHQVTQMGQEVILRCVPISNHLYFYWYRQILGQKVEFLVSFYNNEISEKSEIFDDQFSVERPDGSNFTLKIRSTKLEDSAMYFCASSEGLPKGSYGYTFGSGTRLTVV.

The chain links TRBV6-5 to TRBJ1-1, with D perhaps matching TRBD1 (5 bases). Germline V gene data show CDR1 as MNHEY and CDR2 as SVGAGI. The CDR3 totals 14 residues. The V end lost 0 bases, the J end lost 4 bases, and 9 bases lay between the germline ends. CDR3 nucleotide sequence: TGTGCCAGCAGTTACTCGTCCGGGGGCACTGAAGCTTTCTTT. It is translated as CASSYSSGGTEAFF.

This chain uses TRBV4-3 with TRBJ2-7; TRBD1 matches 12 bases. CDR1 and CDR2 (germline): LGHNA, YSLEER. The junction had 2 bases not matched to a gene; V was cut back by 5 bases and J by 3 bases. There are 14 residues in the CDR3. This CDR3 reads CASSRDRGLYEQYF. For the CDR3, the DNA is TGCGCCAGCAGCAGGGACAGGGGGCTCTACGAGCAGTACTTC.

The chain carries TRBV5-1 and TRBJ1-3; no clear D. V shed 4 bases and J shed 0 bases, with 14 bases lying between them. The CDR3 length is 16 residues. Germline CDR1 reads SGHRS; CDR2 reads YFSETQ. For the CDR3, the DNA is TGCGCCAGCAGCCCACTCTTGGGCAGCTCTGGAAACACCATATATTTT. The encoded protein is CASSPLLGSSGNTIYF.

This clone has more than one count but fewer than ten. The gene calls are TRBV7-2 and TRBJ1-6, with D tentatively TRBD1 (6 bases). V was trimmed by 5 bases and J by 7 bases, leaving 12 bases between them. In germline, CDR1 is SGHTA, CDR2 FQGNSA. The length of the CDR3 is 14 residues. CDR3 nucleotide sequence: TGTGCCAGCAGCCCCGGGACAAGAAATTCACCCCTCCACTTT. Protein sequence: CASSPGTRNSPLHF.

The V gene is TRBV5-5, the J gene TRBJ2-7; 10 bases are a match to TRBD2. This CDR3 is built from 19 residues. Germline values: CDR1 SGHKS, CDR2 YYEKEE (reference sequence). V gave up 2 bases and J gave up 5 bases; unmatched junction bases: 19. The CDR3 DNA is TGTGCCAGCAGCTTTTTTCTACTAGCGGGAACAGGCCCCTACGACGAGCAGTACTTC. Its translation: CASSFFLLAGTGPYDEQYF.

The genes are TRBV7-2 and TRBJ2-4; 7 bases are a match to TRBD1. The CDR3 is 13 amino acids. With V trimmed by 5 bases and J by 4 bases, 2 bases remained unmatched. Per the germline V gene, CDR1 is SGHTA and CDR2 is FQGNSA. In DNA form, the CDR3 reads TGTGCCAGCAGCGGGGACAGTAAAAACATTCAGTACTTC. Translation: CASSGDSKNIQYF.

The chain links TRBV19 to TRBJ2-1; 8 nucleotides match TRBD2. Germline CDR1 and CDR2: LNHDA and SQIVND (reference sequence). The CDR3 covers 15 residues. V trimming: 3 bases; J trimming: 3 bases; junction bases outside the gene matches: 4. The CDR3 nucleotides read TGTGCCAGTAGTATCGCACTAGCGGTCTACAATGAGCAGTTCTTC. This codes for CASSIALAVYNEQFF.

This clone was counted between two and nine times. The chain carries TRBV5-1 and TRBJ1-6; TRBD1 agrees at 7 bases. Trimming at V came to 4 bases and at J to 9 bases, leaving 7 bases not matched to a gene. Germline CDR1 SGHRS, CDR2 YFSETQ. The CDR3 sequence is 14 residues long. CDR3 protein: CASSRTGAASPLHF. Written as DNA, the CDR3 is TGCGCCAGCAGCCGGACAGGAGCCGCTTCACCCCTCCACTTT.

J is TRBJ1-2 and V is TRBV29-1; D is uncertain. The germline V gene encodes CDR1 SQVTM and CDR2 ANQGSEA. The CDR3 is 12 residues long. Between the trimmed V and J ends, which lost 5 bases and 4 bases, there was a span of 11 bases. The CDR3 coding sequence is TGCAGCGTTTCGGAGTCAGCCTATGGCTACACCTTC. Its protein is CSVSESAYGYTF.

The CDR3 sequence is CASTPRDRNSPLHF. The CDR3 DNA reads as TGTGCCAGCACCCCCCGGGACAGGAATTCACCCCTCCACTTT. This chain joins TRBV6-5 and TRBJ1-6; 8 positions match TRBD1. The V segment lost 7 bases and the J segment 7 bases; nucleotides outside the gene matches: 6. The CDR3 extends over 14 amino acids. Per the germline V gene, CDR1 is MNHEY and CDR2 is SVGAGI.

The rearrangement uses TRBV28 and TRBJ2-1, with 12 bases identical to TRBD2. Germline V CDR1 and CDR2: MDHEN, SYDVKM. The CDR3 has 17 residues. V shed 2 bases, J shed 9 bases, and the junction held 11 bases outside the gene matches. CDR3 amino acids: CASSLTSGRRALVEQFF. For the CDR3, the DNA is TGTGCCAGCAGTTTAACTAGCGGGAGGCGTGCACTGGTTGAGCAGTTCTTC.

J is TRBJ1-5 and V is TRBV24-1; tentative D call: TRBD1 (5 bases). Trimming left V 0 bases short and J 2 bases short, with 19 bases between. CDR3 length equals 19 residues. Germline CDR1 reads KGHDR; CDR2 reads SFDVKD. CDR3 amino acids: CATSDLQGMGSWGNQPQHF. CDR3 in DNA: TGTGCCACCAGTGATTTGCAGGGTATGGGTTCTTGGGGCAATCAGCCCCAGCATTTT.

The chain joins TRBV5-1 to TRBJ2-4; 9 bases line up with TRBD2. This CDR3 comprises 17 residues. The germline gives CDR1 SGHRS, CDR2 YFSETQ. The trim removed 2 bases at V and 0 bases at J, leaving 6 bases unmatched. DNA for the CDR3: TGCGCCAGCAGCTTAACGGGACTAGCTCCAGCCAAAAACATTCAGTACTTC. Translated: CASSLTGLAPAKNIQYF.

This chain uses TRBV5-1 with TRBJ1-1; D uncertain. Deletions cut 4 bases from V and 3 bases from J, with 13 bases between. The CDR3 is 14 amino acids. Germline CDR1 and CDR2: SGHRS and YFSETQ. CDR3 loop: CASSGGFVDTEAFF. The DNA for the CDR3 is TGCGCCAGCAGCGGCGGGTTCGTGGACACTGAAGCTTTCTTT. Variable domain in full (rest from reference TRBV5-1 and TRBJ1-1): KAGVTQTPRYLIKTRGQQVTLSCSPISGHRSVSWYQQTPGQGLQFLFEYFSETQRNKGNFPGRFSGRQFSNSRSEMNVSTLELGDSALYLCASSGGFVDTEAFFGQGTRLTVV.

This clone has a single count. The J gene is TRBJ1-1, the V gene TRBV5-1, with 12 bases matching TRBD1. The CDR3 contains 17 residues. Germline loops: CDR1 SGHRS, CDR2 YFSETQ. J lost 6 bases, V lost 0 bases, and 9 bases had no gene match. The CDR3 reads CASSLGAGGQGAPEAFF. The CDR3, as DNA: TGCGCCAGCAGCTTGGGGGCCGGGGGACAGGGGGCCCCTGAAGCTTTCTTT.

The chain combines TRBV5-4 with TRBJ2-3, with 12 bases that match TRBD2. This CDR3 has 15 amino acids. Trimming at V came to 5 bases and at J to 4 bases, leaving 5 bases not matched to a gene. Germline V CDR1 and CDR2: SGHNT, YYREEE (reference sequence). The CDR3 is CASSPSGGAADTQYF. The CDR3 DNA follows: TGTGCCAGCAGTCCTAGCGGGGGGGCCGCAGATACGCAGTATTTT.

This sequence joins TRBV11-2 and TRBJ2-1, with TRBD1 matching over 8 bases. In germline, CDR1 is SGHAT, CDR2 FQNNGV. Trimming at V came to 3 bases and at J to 0 bases, leaving 13 bases not matched to a gene. CDR3 length: 19 amino acids. Written as DNA, the CDR3 is TGTGCCAGCAGCTTGCATGCGGGACAGGCCGTGGGCTCCTACAATGAGCAGTTCTTC. Translating gives CASSLHAGQAVGSYNEQFF. The whole variable domain, remainder taken from reference TRBV11-2 and TRBJ2-1, is EAGVAQSPRYKIIEKRQSVAFWCNPISGHATLYWYQQILGQGPKLLIQFQNNGVVDDSQLPKDRFSAERLKGVDSTLKIQPAKLEDSAVYLCASSLHAGQAVGSYNEQFFGPGTRLTVL.